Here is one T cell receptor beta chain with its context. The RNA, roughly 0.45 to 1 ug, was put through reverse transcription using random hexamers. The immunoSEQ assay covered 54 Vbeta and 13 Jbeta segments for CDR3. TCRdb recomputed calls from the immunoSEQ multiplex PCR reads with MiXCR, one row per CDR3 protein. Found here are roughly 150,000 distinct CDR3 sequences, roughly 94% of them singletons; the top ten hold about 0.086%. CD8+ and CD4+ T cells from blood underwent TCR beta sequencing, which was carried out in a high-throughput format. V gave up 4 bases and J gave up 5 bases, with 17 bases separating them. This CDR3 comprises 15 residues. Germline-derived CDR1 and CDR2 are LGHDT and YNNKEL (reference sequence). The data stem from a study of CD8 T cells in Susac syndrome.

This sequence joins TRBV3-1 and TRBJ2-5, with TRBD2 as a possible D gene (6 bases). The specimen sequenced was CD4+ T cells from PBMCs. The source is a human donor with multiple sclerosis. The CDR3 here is CASSRGQGAGETQYF. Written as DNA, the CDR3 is TGTGCCAGCAGCCGAGGCCAAGGGGCGGGGGAGACCCAGTACTTC.